One and the same sample provided the 28 T cell receptor beta chains below, sequenced in a study of cytomegalovirus exposure and HLA in healthy donors. PCR amplification relied on 60 Vbeta primers (plus 13 Jbeta primers). Produced via immunoSEQ multiplex PCR; TCRdb's table is partial and in-frame only. The table has 150,000 to 200,000 clones, 70% to 80% seen once; the top ten hold about 1.4%. Sequencing was done on a sample of PBMCs. The receptors originated from a woman between 50 and 59 years old in good health and CMV-seronegative.

The CDR3 spells CASSMTGVRMNTEAFF. The CDR3 DNA is TGTGCCAGTAGTATGACAGGGGTGAGGATGAACACTGAAGCTTTCTTT. V and J are TRBV19 and TRBJ1-1; 8 positions match TRBD1. The CDR3 consists of 16 residues. Germline-derived CDR1 and CDR2 are LNHDA and SQIVND (reference sequence). After removal of 3 bases from V and 0 bases from J, the junction contained 6 bases not matched to a gene.

The chain couples TRBV7-9 to TRBJ1-4, with 10 bases fitting TRBD1. The CDR3 loop spans 15 amino acids. V trimming: 4 bases; J trimming: 5 bases; junction bases outside the gene matches: 4. Germline V gives CDR1 SEHNR, CDR2 FQNEAQ (reference sequence). In nucleotides, the CDR3 is TGTGCCAGCAGCTCCCCGGGACAGGGGAATGAAAAACTGTTTTTT. Translation: CASSSPGQGNEKLFF. Together with reference TRBV7-9 and TRBJ1-4, the CDR3 gives the full variable domain: DTGVSQNPRHKITKRGQNVTFRCDPISEHNRLYWYRQTLGQGPEFLTYFQNEAQLEKSRLLSDRFSAERPKGSFSTLEIQRTEQGDSAMYLCASSSPGQGNEKLFFGSGTQLSVL.

The rearrangement links TRBV7-2 to TRBJ1-5, with D possibly TRBD1 on 6 matching bases. The CDR3 runs 14 residues. CDR1 SGHTA and CDR2 FQGNSA come from the germline V gene. The V and J ends lost 4 bases and 2 bases respectively, with 9 bases between them. The DNA of the CDR3 is TGTGCCAGCAGCTCGACAGGCGGCAATCAGCCCCAGCATTTT. Residues: CASSSTGGNQPQHF.

The V gene is TRBV7-3, the J gene TRBJ2-1; 7 bases match TRBD1. CDR1 is SGHTA, CDR2 FQGTGA, per germline. J was trimmed by 3 bases and V by 1 base; bases with no gene match: 6. The CDR3 length is 16 residues. The CDR3 DNA sequence: TGTGCCAGCAGCTTAAGGGTACAGGGGAACTACAATGAGCAGTTCTTC. Protein: CASSLRVQGNYNEQFF. The entire variable domain, with the rest obtained from reference TRBV7-3 and TRBJ2-1, is as follows: GAGVSQTPSNKVTEKGKYVELRCDPISGHTALYWYRQSLGQGPEFLIYFQGTGAADDSGLPNDRFFAVRPEGSVSTLKIQRTERGDSAVYLCASSLRVQGNYNEQFFGPGTRLTVL.

The V gene is TRBV19, the J gene TRBJ1-6, with TRBD1 matching over 10 bases. The CDR3 contains 16 residues. The germline CDR1 and CDR2 sequences are LNHDA and SQIVND (reference sequence). Unmatched junction bases numbered 3, after V lost 4 bases and J lost 3 bases. The CDR3 here is CASSTGQGGYNSPLHF. CDR3 nucleotide sequence: TGTGCCAGTAGTACCGGACAGGGGGGCTATAATTCACCCCTCCACTTT.

The chain uses TRBV9 and TRBJ2-5; 9 bases align to TRBD1. CDR1 is SGDLS and CDR2 is YYNGEE in the germline V gene. Trimming at V came to 0 bases and at J to 5 bases, leaving 2 bases not matched to a gene. The length of the CDR3 is 14 residues. The CDR3: CASSVVGQGETQYF. CDR3 in DNA: TGTGCCAGCAGCGTAGTGGGACAGGGCGAGACCCAGTACTTC. The full variable domain, rest sourced from reference TRBV9 and TRBJ2-5, is DSGVTQTPKHLITATGQRVTLRCSPRSGDLSVYWYQQSLDQGLQFLIQYYNGEERAKGNILERFSAQQFPDLHSELNLSSLELGDSALYFCASSVVGQGETQYFGPGTRLLVL.

This clone was counted only a few times. The genes are TRBV30 and TRBJ1-1; D unresolved. V lost 3 bases and J lost 6, with 14 bases in between. The CDR3 has 13 amino acids. CDR1 is GTSNPN and CDR2 is SVGIG in the germline V gene (reference sequence). The CDR3 reads CAWSYMAGAEAFF. CDR3 coding DNA: TGTGCCTGGAGCTACATGGCCGGGGCTGAAGCTTTCTTT.

The genes are TRBV18 and TRBJ2-6, with 9 bases lining up with TRBD1. V lost 2 bases, J lost 2 bases, and 4 bases stayed unmatched. From germline, CDR1 is KGHSH and CDR2 LQKENI. The length of the CDR3 is 17 residues. CDR3 bases: TGTGCCAGCTCACCATCACAGGGGGCTGCTGGGGCCAACGTCCTGACTTTC. Protein product: CASSPSQGAAGANVLTF.

The CDR3 nucleotides are TGTGCCAGCTCACCAGGAGACAGTGAAGCTTTCTTT. Amino acids: CASSPGDSEAFF. The chain couples TRBV18 to TRBJ1-1, with a tentative D call TRBD1 (5 bases). Per germline, CDR1 KGHSH and CDR2 LQKENI. V gave up 2 bases and J gave up 7 bases, with 8 bases separating them. The CDR3 is 12 amino acids.

This rearrangement joins TRBV7-6 to TRBJ2-5, with 8 bases fitting TRBD2. Trimming took 0 bases from V and 3 from J; bases not matched to a gene: 15. This CDR3 spans 19 amino acids. Per germline, CDR1 SGHVS and CDR2 FNYEAQ. CDR3 bases: TGTGCCAGCAGCTTAGCGGGTCGGGAGGGCCGTTTGGGGAAAGAGACCCAGTACTTC. It codes for CASSLAGREGRLGKETQYF.

The DNA for the CDR3 is TGTGCCAGCAGCTTAGAACCCGCGGGGGCCTACGAGCAGTACTTC. Protein product: CASSLEPAGAYEQYF. The chain is built from TRBV7-2 and TRBJ2-7, with 7 bases fitting TRBD2. Germline V gene data show CDR1 as SGHTA and CDR2 as FQGNSA. The CDR3 is made up of 15 amino acids. V dropped 1 base and J dropped 2; count of bases not matched to a gene: 5.

The rearrangement joins TRBV21-1 to TRBJ2-5; TRBD2 is the table's D call, not checked against the DNA. TRBV21-1 is termed a pseudogene. The CDR3 is made up of 16 amino acids. CDR3 sequence reads: CASSKAYPRNRETQYF. The DNA for the CDR3 is TGTGCCAGCAGCAAAGCGTACCCGAGGAATCGAGAGACCCAGTACTTC.

V is TRBV7-9 and J is TRBJ1-5; 9 positions match TRBD1. V lost 5 bases and J lost 4; bases outside the gene matches: 3. The CDR3 is 14 amino acids. Germline V lookup: CDR1 SEHNR, CDR2 FQNEAQ (reference sequence). CDR3 sequence (DNA): TGTGCCAGCAGCCCGACAGGGGGGAATCAGCCCCAGCATTTT. This encodes CASSPTGGNQPQHF.

The rearrangement joins TRBV7-9 to TRBJ2-7; TRBD1 matches at 9 bases. CDR1 and CDR2 (germline): SEHNR, FQNEAQ (reference sequence). V shed 1 base, J shed 2 bases, and the junction held 3 bases outside the gene matches. The CDR3 runs to 15 residues. CDR3 DNA: TGTGCCAGCAGCTTAGTGGGACAGGGACCCTACGAGCAGTACTTC. It yields the protein CASSLVGQGPYEQYF.

The rearrangement uses TRBV7-3 and TRBJ2-1; 11 nucleotides align to TRBD2. CDR3 length: 16 amino acids. With 1 base clipped from V and 7 bases from J, the junction kept 6 bases outside the gene matches. Germline V gene lookup returns CDR1 SGHTA and CDR2 FQGTGA. The CDR3 coding sequence is TGTGCCAGCAGCTTAAATCCTAGCGGGGGGAGGAATGAGCAGTTCTTC. Translating it yields CASSLNPSGGRNEQFF.

This chain uses TRBV6-6 with TRBJ1-1; TRBD1 might be the D (6 bases). The CDR3 sequence is 14 residues long. Germline values: CDR1 MNHNY, CDR2 SVGAGI (reference sequence). Trimming took 6 bases from V and 5 from J, leaving 16 bases between them. The CDR3 DNA is TGTGCCAGCAGGGAGACAGGTTCGGCGACTGAAGCTTTCTTT. Its translation is CASRETGSATEAFF.

This clone was picked up a small number of times. The chain links TRBV18 to TRBJ1-5; 10 bases agree with TRBD1. CDR1 and CDR2 (germline): KGHSH, LQKENI. The V gene end was trimmed by 3 bases and the J gene end by 7 bases; junction bases not matched to a gene: 3. The CDR3 has 14 amino acids. Here the CDR3 reads CASSPTGGRQPQHF. CDR3 DNA: TGTGCCAGCTCACCGACAGGGGGCCGACAGCCCCAGCATTTT.

V gene TRBV9 combines with J gene TRBJ1-1, with D possibly being TRBD1 (5 bases). V lost 3 bases and J 7 bases, leaving 16 bases between the germline ends. There are 14 residues in the CDR3. Germline CDR1 and CDR2: SGDLS and YYNGEE. CDR3 sequence: CASSAGGPEIEAFF. The CDR3 coding sequence is TGTGCCAGCAGCGCGGGGGGACCTGAGATTGAAGCTTTCTTT. The full variable domain, completed using reference TRBV9 and TRBJ1-1, is DSGVTQTPKHLITATGQRVTLRCSPRSGDLSVYWYQQSLDQGLQFLIQYYNGEERAKGNILERFSAQQFPDLHSELNLSSLELGDSALYFCASSAGGPEIEAFFGQGTRLTVV.

The chain combines TRBV19 with TRBJ1-5; D is possibly TRBD1 (6 bases). Germline loops: CDR1 LNHDA, CDR2 SQIVND (reference sequence). Trimming pared 0 bases from V and 4 bases from J, leaving 10 bases between. The CDR3 sequence is 15 residues long. CDR3 amino acids: CASSIDRGQNQPQHF. CDR3 nucleotides: TGTGCCAGTAGTATAGATCGAGGACAGAATCAGCCCCAGCATTTT.

The chain recombines TRBV11-3 with TRBJ2-2; a weak D match, TRBD1 (6 bases). From germline, CDR1 is SGHNT and CDR2 YENEEA. There are 13 residues in the CDR3. The germline V and J ends were trimmed by 7 bases and 6 bases, with 12 bases remaining between them. In nucleotides, the CDR3 is TGTGCCAGCAAGAAACAGGGTTCCGGGGAGCTGTTTTTT. This translates into CASKKQGSGELFF.

The chain links TRBV2 to TRBJ2-3; maybe TRBD2 (6 bases). Deletions cut 4 bases from V and 0 bases from J, with 8 bases between. The CDR3 loop spans 14 amino acids. Germline loops: CDR1 SNHLY, CDR2 FYNNEI. CDR3 coding DNA: TGTGCCAGCAGTGGCGGGGTTAGCACAGATACGCAGTATTTT. Its protein is CASSGGVSTDTQYF.

This clone was recorded once. This chain links TRBV19 with TRBJ1-2, with 9 bases lining up with TRBD1. This CDR3 is 17 amino acids long. J lost 6 bases, V lost 1 base, and 12 bases had no gene match. Germline assignment: CDR1 LNHDA and CDR2 SQIVND (reference sequence). CDR3 loop: CASSIVLFGQGFDGYTF. The CDR3 DNA reads TGTGCCAGTAGTATAGTTTTATTCGGACAGGGGTTTGATGGCTACACCTTC.

The chain employs TRBV7-9 and TRBJ2-7; 11 bases agree with TRBD2. The CDR3 totals 18 residues. V lost 5 bases and J lost 0; bases outside the gene matches: 12. Germline CDR1 and CDR2: SEHNR and FQNEAQ (reference sequence). The CDR3 is CASSPGTSGRQSSYEQYF. CDR3 DNA: TGTGCCAGCAGCCCAGGGACTAGCGGAAGGCAAAGCTCCTACGAGCAGTACTTC.

The rearrangement links TRBV19 to TRBJ1-5, with 10 bases that match TRBD1. There are 16 residues in the CDR3. Germline values: CDR1 LNHDA, CDR2 SQIVND (reference sequence). V shed 5 bases, J shed 4 bases, and the junction held 8 bases outside the gene matches. CDR3 coding DNA: TGTGCCAGTAGTGCCCCGGGACAGGGGAGAAATCAGCCCCAGCATTTT. As protein: CASSAPGQGRNQPQHF.

This clone was recorded once. The V call is TRBV9, the J call TRBJ2-3; D unclear. Germline values: CDR1 SGDLS, CDR2 YYNGEE. V lost 4 bases, J lost 3 bases, and 12 bases lay in between. The CDR3 extends over 14 amino acids. CDR3 sequence reads: CASSPHTGTDTQYF. In nucleotides, the CDR3 is TGTGCCAGCAGCCCACACACCGGGACAGATACGCAGTATTTT.

This chain joins TRBV18 and TRBJ2-2, with TRBD1 matching 11 bases. V dropped 0 bases and J dropped 6; count of bases not matched to a gene: 3. This CDR3 has 16 residues. Germline V gene data show CDR1 as KGHSH and CDR2 as LQKENI. CDR3 protein: CASSPPWTGGSGELFF. The CDR3, as DNA: TGTGCCAGCTCACCACCGTGGACAGGGGGCTCCGGGGAGCTGTTTTTT.

About this clone: The junction shows a germline mismatch at one end, possibly a read error. V is TRBV7-9 and J is TRBJ2-7, with D maybe TRBD2 (5 bases). Germline lookup yields CDR1 SEHNR and CDR2 FQNEAQ (reference sequence). CDR3 length equals 11 residues. DNA of the CDR3: TGTTCCAGCGGCCTCCCCTACGAGCAGTACTTC. It encodes CSSGLPYEQYF.

With regard to this clone: This sample also contains other DNA sequences that code for the same CDR3. V gene TRBV9 combines with J gene TRBJ2-2; 9 bases fit TRBD2. V lost 0 bases to trimming and J lost 2 bases; unmatched junction nucleotides: 5. Germline CDR1 and CDR2: SGDLS and YYNGEE. The CDR3 has 17 amino acids. The CDR3 bases are TGTGCCAGCAGCGTAGGGGGCGGGGGGGCCAACACCGGGGAGCTGTTTTTT. Its translation is CASSVGGGGANTGELFF. Supplemented by reference TRBV9 and TRBJ2-2, the full variable domain reads DSGVTQTPKHLITATGQRVTLRCSPRSGDLSVYWYQQSLDQGLQFLIQYYNGEERAKGNILERFSAQQFPDLHSELNLSSLELGDSALYFCASSVGGGGANTGELFFGEGSRLTVL.